These 22 T cell receptor beta chains were sequenced from one sample in a study of T-cell memory formation after mild COVID-19. MiXCR, run by TCRdb on the 5' RACE reads, gives a single entry per CDR3 protein. The sample yields about 250,000 distinct CDR3 sequences, roughly 18% seen once. The sequenced material came from PBMCs or a T cell subset sorted from them (not recorded which). The receptors derive from a young man who had mild COVID-19 (a few samples of this study predate the infection). Cell type and time point are not known.

Only a few counts were recorded for this clonotype. This chain uses TRBV2 with TRBJ1-2; D remains ambiguous. Trimming removed 9 bases at V and 6 bases at J, with 17 bases between. Germline CDR1 SNHLY, CDR2 FYNNEI. CDR3 length equals 13 residues. The CDR3 coding sequence is TGTGCCAGTATGCAGGACTCCCCTCATGGCTACACCTTC. Amino acid sequence: CASMQDSPHGYTF.

This clonotype occurred a few times. The chain joins TRBV24-1 to TRBJ2-3, with D possibly matching TRBD2 (5 bases). CDR1 KGHDR and CDR2 SFDVKD come from the germline V gene. V lost 6 bases to trimming and J lost 4 bases, with 13 bases between them. The CDR3 is made up of 14 amino acids. This CDR3 is CATSFSAEADTQYF. The CDR3 region has the DNA TGTGCCACCAGTTTCAGCGCGGAGGCAGATACGCAGTATTTT.

Only a few counts were recorded for this clonotype. J is TRBJ2-5 and V is TRBV7-8; TRBD2 matches 12 bases. The CDR3 extends over 18 amino acids. In germline, CDR1 is SGHVS, CDR2 FQNEAQ. J gave up 0 bases and V 5 bases, and 10 bases lay outside the gene matches. CDR3 in DNA: TGTGCCAGCAGCCCTGGAGGACTAGCGGGGAGGTACCAAGAGACCCAGTACTTC. Residues: CASSPGGLAGRYQETQYF. The full variable domain, in which reference TRBV7-8 and TRBJ2-5 provide the parts outside the CDR3, is GAGVSQSPRYKVAKRGQDVALRCDPISGHVSLFWYQQALGQGPEFLTYFQNEAQLDKSGLPSDRFFAERPEGSVSTLKIQRTQQEDSAVYLCASSPGGLAGRYQETQYFGPGTRLLVL.

This clonotype was found once. The chain carries TRBV12-3 or TRBV12-4 and TRBJ2-5; possibly TRBD1 for D (6 bases). The CDR3 runs 17 residues. V lost 5 bases and J 3 bases, leaving 22 bases between the germline ends. CDR3 sequence reads: CASSPGQPGRIKETQYF. DNA for the CDR3: TGTGCCAGCAGTCCCGGACAGCCGGGCCGCATAAAAGAGACCCAGTACTTC.

This clonotype counts as medium-sized. The CDR3 protein is CSATASGAGSDTQYF. DNA for the CDR3: TGCAGTGCTACCGCCTCGGGGGCCGGATCAGATACGCAGTATTTT. This chain links TRBV20-1 with TRBJ2-3; D is possibly TRBD1 or TRBD2 (6 bases each). With 4 bases removed from V and 4 bases from J, the gap between germline ends came to 18 bases. CDR3 size: 15 residues. The germline CDR1 and CDR2 sequences are DFQATT and SNEGSKA (reference sequence).

The chain recombines TRBV29-1 with TRBJ1-2; D unresolved. Germline CDR1 reads SQVTM; CDR2 reads ANQGSEA. The V gene lost 6 bases and the J gene lost 1 base, with 12 bases spanning the gap. The CDR3 spans 13 residues. CDR3 amino acids: CSVFLTDNYGYTF. The CDR3 region has the DNA TGCAGCGTCTTTTTGACGGATAACTATGGCTACACCTTC.

V usage is TRBV24-1 and J usage is TRBJ2-5, with 7 bases fitting TRBD2. The germline V gene encodes CDR1 KGHDR and CDR2 SFDVKD. CDR3 length: 14 amino acids. Losses at the gene ends were 5 bases for V and 2 bases for J; bases not matched to a gene: 4. DNA of the CDR3: TGTGCCACCAGTGGTCTGGGGGGGCAAGAGACCCAGTACTTC. Its translation is CATSGLGGQETQYF.

A note on this clonotype: A junction boundary mismatches the germline segment, possibly from a read error. This sequence joins TRBV6-5 and TRBJ2-5; D possibly corresponds to TRBD1 (6 bases). From germline, CDR1 is MNHEY and CDR2 SVGAGI. The CDR3 contains 14 residues. CDR3: CASGYSTQGVTQYF. In DNA, the CDR3 is TGTGCCAGCGGTTACTCGACACAGGGCGTGACCCAGTACTTC.

J is TRBJ2-5 and V is TRBV6-6; TRBD2 aligns across 12 bases. Germline loops: CDR1 MNHNY, CDR2 SVGAGI (reference sequence). This CDR3 has 16 amino acids. V trimming: 7 bases; J trimming: 2 bases; junction bases outside the gene matches: 8. For the CDR3, the DNA is TGTGCCAGCATCAGAACGGGACTAGCGGGTCAAGAGACCCAGTACTTC. Translated: CASIRTGLAGQETQYF.

Only a few counts were recorded for this clonotype. The chain uses TRBV4-1 and TRBJ2-7; no definite D call. The germline V gene encodes CDR1 MGHRA and CDR2 YSYEKL. Trimming removed 0 bases at V and 3 bases at J, with 6 bases between. The CDR3 runs 13 residues. CDR3 amino acids: CASSQDPIYEQYF. CDR3 nucleotides: TGCGCCAGCAGCCAAGATCCGATCTACGAGCAGTACTTC.

This sequence joins TRBV12-3 or TRBV12-4 and TRBJ1-1; D not certain. V lost 3 bases and J 0 bases, leaving 8 bases between the germline ends. The CDR3 totals 14 residues. The CDR3 region has the DNA TGTGCCAGCAGTTTCCGGCGGATGAACACTGAAGCTTTCTTT. Protein product: CASSFRRMNTEAFF.

There are a few counts of this clonotype. This chain links TRBV5-6 with TRBJ2-7; 7 bases agree with TRBD2. CDR3 length: 14 amino acids. The germline CDR1 and CDR2 sequences are SGHDT and YYEEEE. The junction had 9 bases not matched to a gene; V was cut back by 3 bases and J by 6 bases. Here the CDR3 reads CASSWEGFAAEQYV. The CDR3 coding sequence is TGTGCCAGCAGCTGGGAGGGCTTCGCTGCCGAGCAGTACGTC.

In its sample, this clonotype was seen a few times. This chain connects TRBV29-1 to TRBJ2-7; no definite D call. There are 13 residues in the CDR3. The ends were cut back, 5 bases at V and 1 base at J, with 12 bases in the middle. The V gene's germline CDR1 is SQVTM and CDR2 ANQGSEA. In DNA, the CDR3 is TGCAGCGTTATTCTACTGAGTTCCTACGAGCAGTACTTC. It yields the protein CSVILLSSYEQYF.

The rearrangement uses TRBV5-1 and TRBJ1-3; 7 bases match TRBD1. CDR1 is SGHRS and CDR2 is YFSETQ in the germline V gene. With V trimmed by 0 bases and J by 4 bases, 4 bases remained unmatched. The CDR3 spans 15 residues. The CDR3 sequence is CASSLEGAEGNTIYF. The CDR3 DNA reads TGCGCCAGCAGCTTGGAGGGGGCTGAAGGAAACACCATATATTTT.

This chain joins TRBV5-1 and TRBJ2-3; TRBD1 matches at 9 bases. CDR1 SGHRS and CDR2 YFSETQ come from the germline V gene. The CDR3 extends over 14 amino acids. The V gene end was trimmed by 3 bases and the J gene end by 7 bases; junction bases not matched to a gene: 6. In nucleotides, the CDR3 is TGCGCCAGCAGCTCACCGGGACAGGGAAATACGCAGTATTTT. This translates into CASSSPGQGNTQYF.

This clonotype was seen ten or more times. V gene TRBV2 combines with J gene TRBJ2-1; the D gene is possibly TRBD2 (6 bases). Looked up from germline, CDR1 is SNHLY and CDR2 is FYNNEI. This CDR3 comprises 11 residues. The V end lost 8 bases, the J end lost 7 bases, and 9 bases lay between the germline ends. CDR3 DNA sequence: TGTGCCAGCGGCCGGGGGAATGAGCAGTTCTTC. Its protein is CASGRGNEQFF.

In DNA form, the CDR3 reads TGTGCCAGCAGCTTCGGTAGCGGGGGGGGAGAGACCCAGTACTTC. Translating it yields CASSFGSGGGETQYF. V usage is TRBV7-2 and J usage is TRBJ2-5; 11 positions match TRBD2. Germline values: CDR1 SGHTA, CDR2 FQGNSA. V lost 3 bases and J lost 4; bases outside the gene matches: 4. The CDR3 is 15 residues long.

This clonotype was seen a few times. The rearrangement joins TRBV12-3 or TRBV12-4 to TRBJ1-2, with D tentatively TRBD1 (6 bases). The CDR3 is made up of 15 amino acids. The ends were cut back, 3 bases at V and 4 bases at J, with 15 bases in the middle. The CDR3 reads CASSLFTGIGYGYTF. CDR3 DNA sequence: TGTGCCAGCAGTTTGTTCACAGGGATAGGCTATGGCTACACCTTC.

This chain joins TRBV6-6 and TRBJ2-7; D is perhaps TRBD2 (6 bases). The CDR3 length is 13 residues. V shed 6 bases and J shed 3 bases, with 12 bases lying between them. Per the germline V gene, CDR1 is MNHNY and CDR2 is SVGAGI (reference sequence). The CDR3 DNA reads TGTGCCAGCAGCGTACTGGGGGGCTACGAGCAGTACGTC. Its protein is CASSVLGGYEQYV.

This clonotype came up once. The chain carries TRBV20-1 and TRBJ2-3; D possibly uses TRBD1 or TRBD2 (5 bases each). The CDR3 extends over 15 amino acids. Trimming took off 1 base at V and 6 bases at J, with 17 bases between the two ends. Per germline, CDR1 DFQATT and CDR2 SNEGSKA (reference sequence). The CDR3 region is CSARGGDRFRDTQYF. The CDR3 region has the DNA TGCAGTGCTAGAGGAGGGGATAGATTTAGGGATACGCAGTATTTT.

A few counts support this clonotype. V gene TRBV6-1 combines with J gene TRBJ1-1; D gene uncertain. CDR1 is MNHNS and CDR2 is SASEGT in the germline V gene. V lost 7 bases, J lost 7 bases, and 16 bases lay in between. The CDR3 spans 13 residues. CDR3 loop: CASMGGGIGEAFF. CDR3 sequence (DNA): TGTGCCAGCATGGGAGGAGGCATTGGTGAAGCTTTCTTT.

To note about this clonotype: Sequence at one end of the junction differs from germline and may be a read error. The chain combines TRBV7-2 with TRBJ2-1, with 7 positions matching TRBD1. There are 14 residues in the CDR3. Germline lookup yields CDR1 SGHTA and CDR2 FQGNSA. The chain's CDR3 is CSSTLYRGRYEQFF. The CDR3 DNA follows: TGTTCCAGCACCCTCTACAGGGGCCGCTATGAGCAGTTCTTC.